This T cell receptor (beta chain) was identified in a study of cytomegalovirus exposure and HLA in healthy donors. In the study overall: In a later analysis, it was reported that the approximately 120 validation repertoires had been produced on the same platform as the 550 to 850 repertoires belonging to the first cohort.

Study-wide results and limits: Cytomegalovirus-associated status was assigned to 150 to 200 TCR beta chains. Most observed TCR sequences were rare, whereas some public TCRs were detected in many donors.

This CDR3 has 16 residues. Germline V gene data show CDR1 as SSHAT and CDR2 as FNYEAQ (reference sequence). Generated by immunoSEQ multiplex PCR, the TCRdb table keeps only in-frame clones and is missing some. The sample lists 150,000 to 200,000 clones; approximately 86% were seen once. About this clone itself: The antigen is undetermined. The junction and the germline gene differ at one end; a read error may be behind it.

Sequencing input: PBMCs. The receptor's source is a man in his thirties or forties in good health and CMV-seropositive. The genes are TRBV7-7 and TRBJ2-5; 10 bases match TRBD2. The CDR3 region has the DNA TGTGCTAGCAGCTTAAGGCTAGCGGGGGACCGGGAGACCCAGTACTTC. As protein: CASSLRLAGDRETQYF.